Listed below are T cell receptor beta chains from one sample, sequenced in a study of graft-versus-host responses after intestinal transplantation. The repertoire was sequenced with immunoSEQ multiplex PCR; TCRdb's copy has only in-frame clones and lacks some. This table has about 25,000 clones, about 92% appearing once. The sample consisted of PBMCs, taken 18 days after transplant. The receptors originated from a human patient who received an intestinal transplant, so some T cells may come from the graft donor. The CDR3 runs from the conserved cysteine through the conserved F or W. A D gene is named only where the DNA matches it firmly. Part of the rows lack a size; the others show once, few, many or a class for expanded clones.

abundance	v_gene	j_gene	d_gene	CDR3nt	CDR3aa
once	TRBV4-1	TRBJ2-5	NA	TGCGCCAGCAGCCCCAGCAGCATGGGGCAAGAGACCCAGTACTTC	CASSPSSMGQETQYF
once	TRBV19	TRBJ1-2	NA	TGTGCCAGTAGTATACAGGGTCTAGGGTATCGTGGCTACACCTTC	CASSIQGLGYRGYTF
NA	TRBV9	TRBJ2-1	TRBD2	TGTGCCAGCAGCGTAGGAAGCGGGGGGGCAGGTGAGCAGTTCTTC	CASSVGSGGAGEQFF
NA	TRBV7-9	TRBJ1-5	NA	TGTGCCAGCAGCTTGGGAGAACGGGTGGGGCAGCCCCAGCATTTT	CASSLGERVGQPQHF
NA	TRBV6-4	TRBJ1-4	NA	TGTGCCAGCAGTGACTCTAGTATTCGTGGGGGCGGTGAAAAACTGTTTTTT	CASSDSSIRGGGEKLFF
NA	TRBV10-2	TRBJ2-5	NA	TGCGCCAGCAGTGTGGGCGCGTTCCAAGAGACCCAGTACTTC	CASSVGAFQETQYF
NA	TRBV20-1	TRBJ1-2	NA	TGCCCTGAAGGCACGACTGGCTACACCTTC	CPEGTTGYTF
NA	TRBV9	TRBJ2-2	NA	TGTGCCAGCACCCACGACATTGCAGGGGACTTCACCGGGGAGCTGTTTTTT	CASTHDIAGDFTGELFF
NA	TRBV7-8	TRBJ2-1	NA	TGTGCCAGCAGCTTAGTGACGAGCGAGAACAATGAGCAGTTCTTC	CASSLVTSENNEQFF
few	TRBV15	TRBJ2-5	TRBD2	TGTGCCACCAGCAGAGACGCTGCGGGGGGGCTGGAGACCCAGTACTTC	CATSRDAAGGLETQYF
few	TRBV5-1	TRBJ1-4	NA	TGCGCCAGCAGCTTGGATGGCAGGGGAGGTGAAAAACTGTTTTTT	CASSLDGRGGEKLFF
NA	TRBV29-1	TRBJ2-7	TRBD1	TGCAGCGTCGTACCCTCAGCGACAGGGGCAACCTACGAGCAGTACTTC	CSVVPSATGATYEQYF
NA	TRBV7-6	TRBJ2-7	TRBD1	TGTGCCAGCAGCTCGGACAGGGGGACGTTCGAGCAGTACTTC	CASSSDRGTFEQYF